The 25 T cell receptor beta chains below were found in one sample sequenced in a study of monozygotic twins with inflammatory bowel disease (dated by TCRdb to the late 2010s). The library was produced with 5' RACE. The sequencer listed for this sample is Illumina HiSeq 2500. Following reprocessing of the reads by TCRdb, the data hold one row per CDR3 protein sequence and no DNA is available. The table held for this sample gives nearly 450,000 distinct CDR3 sequences. The leading ten clones occupy more than 2% of the sample. The sequencing sample was made of blood. The receptors come from a human donor with ulcerative colitis or Crohn's disease, or a healthy co-twin of an affected twin (not recorded which).

The CDR3 loop reads CAITGGRVDTQYF. J is TRBJ2-3 and V is TRBV10-3; TCRdb picks TRBD2, but there is no DNA to check that call. The CDR3 extends over 13 amino acids. CDR1 ENHRY and CDR2 SYGVKD come from the germline V gene.

The chain carries TRBV9 and TRBJ2-7. CDR3 length equals 13 residues. The germline V gene encodes CDR1 SGDLS and CDR2 YYNGEE. The CDR3 protein is CASSVADRYEQYF.

The J gene is TRBJ2-1, the V gene TRBV9; TCRdb calls TRBD2, which cannot be checked without DNA. Looked up from germline, CDR1 is SGDLS and CDR2 is YYNGEE. This CDR3 contains 15 residues. CDR3 residues: CASSVAREMHNEQFF.

The rearrangement joins TRBV24-1 to TRBJ2-3; there is no DNA to check the TCRdb D call of TRBD1. The CDR3 is 14 residues long. Germline values: CDR1 KGHDR, CDR2 SFDVKD. Here the CDR3 reads CATSDRQGADTQYF.

This chain links TRBV6-6 with TRBJ1-5. The CDR3 loop spans 12 amino acids. CDR1 is MNHNY, CDR2 SVGAGI, per germline (reference sequence). The CDR3 here is CASSYGSQPQHF.

The chain employs TRBV12-3 or TRBV12-4 and TRBJ2-2; TCRdb's D gene call, TRBD2, goes unchecked for lack of DNA. The CDR3 covers 15 residues. CDR3 loop: CASREAGGDTGELFF.

The CDR3 sequence: CSARGRGRGTGELFF. The chain is built from TRBV20-1 and TRBJ2-2; TCRdb's assignment of TRBD2 cannot be checked, as there is no DNA. Germline loops: CDR1 DFQATT, CDR2 SNEGSKA (reference sequence). The CDR3 is 15 amino acids.

The rearrangement links TRBV5-1 to TRBJ2-3; TCRdb designates TRBD1, a call that cannot be tested without DNA. The CDR3 extends over 15 amino acids. Germline CDR1 SGHRS, CDR2 YFSETQ. The CDR3 here is CASSLERQRMDTQYF.

V usage is TRBV7-8 and J usage is TRBJ2-7; there is no DNA to check the TCRdb D call of TRBD1. Germline V CDR1 and CDR2: SGHVS, FQNEAQ. The CDR3 consists of 13 residues. The CDR3 spells CASSFVGGYEQYF.

The chain recombines TRBV3-1 with TRBJ2-1; without DNA, the TCRdb call of TRBD2 cannot be checked. This CDR3 comprises 16 residues. Germline loops: CDR1 LGHDT, CDR2 YNNKEL (reference sequence). The CDR3 loop reads CASSQGGLSPYNEQFF.

The chain uses TRBV7-2 and TRBJ2-5; with no DNA, the TCRdb D assignment of TRBD2 cannot be verified. Per germline, CDR1 SGHTA and CDR2 FQGNSA. This CDR3 region has 16 residues. The CDR3 spells CASSIASGGIQETQYF.

The V and J genes are TRBV29-1 and TRBJ2-1; TCRdb's D call, TRBD2, is unchecked because there is no DNA. Germline CDR1 and CDR2: SQVTM and ANQGSEA. The CDR3 is 14 amino acids. CDR3 sequence reads: CSVETGEGYNEQFF.

V usage is TRBV20-1 and J usage is TRBJ1-2. The germline V gene has CDR1 DFQATT and CDR2 SNEGSKA (reference sequence). This CDR3 contains 14 residues. This chain's CDR3 is CSARDTGPTGGYTF.

The chain has TRBV5-1 and TRBJ2-2; the D call from TCRdb, TRBD1, cannot be confirmed without DNA. The CDR3 extends over 16 amino acids. Looked up from germline, CDR1 is SGHRS and CDR2 is YFSETQ. This CDR3 reads CASTIMDRGSTGELFF.

The chain combines TRBV7-2 with TRBJ1-5; TCRdb indicates TRBD1, and absent DNA this call remains unverified. Germline loops: CDR1 SGHTA, CDR2 FQGNSA. This CDR3 comprises 14 residues. The CDR3 is CASSLQGSIQPQHF.

The chain couples TRBV2 to TRBJ2-7. The germline gives CDR1 SNHLY, CDR2 FYNNEI. The length of the CDR3 is 13 residues. The CDR3 here is CASSGDGVREQYF.

This sequence joins TRBV20-1 and TRBJ2-1. The germline CDR1 and CDR2 sequences are DFQATT and SNEGSKA (reference sequence). The CDR3 runs 12 residues. CDR3 loop: CSAMVTLNEQFF.

This chain uses TRBV28 with TRBJ2-3; the TCRdb call, TRBD2, lacks DNA for checking. This CDR3 has 16 amino acids. Germline CDR1 and CDR2: MDHEN and SYDVKM. The CDR3 is CASSYGTQGGTDTQYF.

V and J are TRBV3-1 and TRBJ1-2; lacking DNA, the TRBD1 call made by TCRdb goes unchecked. CDR1 and CDR2 from the germline V gene are LGHDT and YNNKEL (reference sequence). The CDR3 spans 15 residues. CDR3 sequence: CASSQSRGRVDGYTF.

The chain uses TRBV19 and TRBJ2-2; without DNA, the TCRdb call of TRBD1 cannot be checked. This CDR3 comprises 15 residues. CDR1 LNHDA and CDR2 SQIVND come from the germline V gene (reference sequence). CDR3 in amino acids: CASSIGTGVAGELFF.

V and J are TRBV7-2 and TRBJ1-1; TCRdb's D call, TRBD1, is unchecked because there is no DNA. CDR3 length equals 14 residues. CDR1 is SGHTA, CDR2 FQGNSA, per germline. CDR3 region: CASSPGGWNTEAFF.

This chain joins TRBV5-1 and TRBJ2-2; the D gene TCRdb calls, TRBD1, cannot be checked with no DNA. The CDR3 extends over 15 amino acids. Germline lookup yields CDR1 SGHRS and CDR2 YFSETQ. The CDR3 loop is CASSPPAGPTGELFF.

V gene TRBV7-2 combines with J gene TRBJ1-2. This CDR3 contains 13 residues. In germline, CDR1 is SGHTA, CDR2 FQGNSA. CDR3 sequence reads: CASRLGGRGGYTF.

This chain connects TRBV14 to TRBJ2-7. CDR1 is SGHDN, CDR2 FVKESK, per germline. CDR3 size: 13 residues. CDR3 residues: CASSHLSSYEQYF.

This chain's CDR3 is CAISERQNTEAFF. The chain carries TRBV10-3 and TRBJ1-1. Germline lookup yields CDR1 ENHRY and CDR2 SYGVKD. This CDR3 has 13 amino acids.